The 3 T cell receptor beta chains in this list originate from one sample, sequenced in a study of blood T cells in healthy people across ages. PCR was performed a second time for about 6 to 11 cycles using a sample-barcoded 5' primer and a J-beta primer mix. TCRdb re-derived calls from the 5' RACE reads in MiXCR, one entry per CDR3 protein. The repertoire holds over a million distinct CDR3 sequences, 35% to 45% seen once, with approximately 7.9% in the top ten. Specimen: blood. The source of these receptors is a woman younger than 30 in good health.

This clonotype was picked up a small number of times. The chain links TRBV7-2 to TRBJ2-3, with TRBD2 identical over 7 bases. V was pared by 0 bases and J by 3 bases, with 6 bases of the junction left unmatched. The CDR3 contains 16 residues. From germline, CDR1 is SGHTA and CDR2 FQGNSA. This CDR3 reads CASSLALASGTDTQYF. The CDR3 nucleotides are TGTGCCAGCAGCTTAGCGCTGGCTAGCGGAACAGATACGCAGTATTTT.

The chain combines TRBV12-3 or TRBV12-4 with TRBJ2-3; perhaps D is TRBD1 or TRBD2 (6 bases each). This CDR3 has 16 residues. The ends were cut back, 2 bases at V and 1 base at J, with 13 bases in the middle. CDR3 loop: CASSLFSGGGTDTQYF. The CDR3 nucleotides read TGTGCCAGCAGTTTATTTTCCGGGGGCGGCACAGATACGCAGTATTTT.

The CDR3 loop reads CASSLLSGTDTQYF. Written as DNA, the CDR3 is TGTGCCAGCAGCTTATTATCCGGGACAGATACGCAGTATTTT. The V gene is TRBV7-9, the J gene TRBJ2-3; the D is unclear. Germline V gene data show CDR1 as SEHNR and CDR2 as FQNEAQ (reference sequence). V was pared by 2 bases and J by 3 bases, with 9 bases between. The CDR3 runs to 14 residues. The full variable domain, in which reference TRBV7-9 and TRBJ2-3 provide the parts outside the CDR3, is DTGVSQNPRHKITKRGQNVTFRCDPISEHNRLYWYRQTLGQGPEFLTYFQNEAQLEKSRLLSDRFSAERPKGSFSTLEIQRTEQGDSAMYLCASSLLSGTDTQYFGPGTRLTVL.